These 10 T cell receptor beta chains were all obtained from the same sample, sequenced in a study of blood T cells in healthy people across ages. A second PCR of 7 to 11 cycles used a sample-barcoded 5' primer and a J-beta primer mix. TCRdb processed the 5' RACE reads anew with MiXCR; each CDR3 protein has one entry. The sample shows 750,000 to 1,000,000 distinct CDR3 sequences, roughly 29% of them seen only once. These same data were also listed under a study on T cells of mothers and their children.

The source material was blood. The receptors shown here come from a woman between 40 and 55 years old in good health.

This clonotype was picked up a small number of times. The rearrangement uses TRBV2 and TRBJ2-5; D is uncertain. Deletions cut 8 bases from V and 2 bases from J, with 9 bases between. The CDR3 is 12 amino acids. Germline assignment: CDR1 SNHLY and CDR2 FYNNEI. CDR3 sequence (DNA): TGTGCCAGCTCCTGGGGTCAAGAGACCCAGTACTTC. Its protein product is CASSWGQETQYF.

The chain uses TRBV7-8 and TRBJ2-5; a weak D match, TRBD2 (7 bases). CDR3 length equals 15 residues. Trimming took off 8 bases at V and 4 bases at J, with 20 bases between the two ends. From germline, CDR1 is SGHVS and CDR2 FQNEAQ. CDR3 sequence reads: CASHPGQGRGETQYF. The CDR3 bases are TGTGCCAGCCACCCGGGGCAGGGGAGGGGAGAGACCCAGTACTTC.

The gene calls are TRBV30 and TRBJ2-7; a possible D gene is TRBD1 (6 bases). Trimming pared 4 bases from V and 3 bases from J, leaving 16 bases between. This CDR3 has 14 amino acids. Germline V gene lookup returns CDR1 GTSNPN and CDR2 SVGIG (reference sequence). CDR3 coding DNA: TGTGCCTGGACAGGGGATGGTAGAAGCTACGAGCAGTACTTC. Its protein is CAWTGDGRSYEQYF.

Comment on this clonotype: This could be a read error, since a much larger clone is one nucleotide away. V usage is TRBV6-6 and J usage is TRBJ2-4, with TRBD1 matching 7 bases. The J call may be wrong; the DNA end is better matched by TRBJ2-7. The CDR3 runs 13 residues. Germline loops: CDR1 MNHNY, CDR2 SVGAGI (reference sequence). CDR3 DNA sequence: TGTGCCAGCGGTTACGGGACAGCATACGAGCAGTACTTC. It encodes CASGYGTAYEQYF.

This clonotype turned up a few times. This chain uses TRBV4-1 with TRBJ1-1; tentative D call: TRBD1 (5 bases). Germline-derived CDR1 and CDR2 are MGHRA and YSYEKL. V was pared by 4 bases and J by 3 bases, with 15 bases between. CDR3 length: 15 residues. The CDR3 DNA reads TGCGCCAGCAGCCCAAAGGAAAGGGACTACACTGAAGCTTTCTTT. Encoded protein: CASSPKERDYTEAFF.

The chain uses TRBV5-1 and TRBJ1-3; 7 bases map to TRBD1. The CDR3 is 14 residues long. The J segment lost 4 bases and the V segment lost 4 bases, leaving 5 bases of the junction unmatched. Germline V gene lookup returns CDR1 SGHRS and CDR2 YFSETQ. CDR3 nucleotide sequence: TGCGCCAGCAGCCCCAAGGACAGGGGAAACACCATATATTTT. It is translated as CASSPKDRGNTIYF.

The V and J genes are TRBV12-3 or TRBV12-4 and TRBJ1-2; D may be TRBD1 (5 bases). This CDR3 contains 14 residues. With 6 bases removed from V and 8 bases from J, the gap between germline ends came to 19 bases. The CDR3 sequence is CASSPGRIALGYTF. The CDR3 coding sequence is TGTGCCAGCAGCCCGGGACGGATCGCGTTGGGCTACACCTTC.

DNA for the CDR3: TGTGCCAGCAGGACCGGGAACAGGGGCAATTCACCCCTCCACTTT. Amino acids: CASRTGNRGNSPLHF. The chain uses TRBV28 and TRBJ1-6, with TRBD1 matching over 7 bases. The CDR3 is 15 amino acids. J lost 7 bases, V lost 6 bases, and 9 bases had no gene match. CDR1 and CDR2 (germline): MDHEN, SYDVKM.

This chain's CDR3 is CASSQDVYGTGFWNTEAFF. In nucleotides, the CDR3 is TGCGCCAGCAGCCAAGACGTTTATGGGACAGGGTTCTGGAACACTGAAGCTTTCTTT. This rearrangement joins TRBV4-3 to TRBJ1-1, with TRBD1 matching 9 bases. V shed 0 bases and J 1 base; nucleotides not matched to a gene: 12. Germline V gene data show CDR1 as LGHNA and CDR2 as YSLEER. CDR3 length: 19 amino acids.

As concerns this clonotype: Since a much larger clone is just one base distant, this may be a read error. The CDR3 DNA follows: TGTGCCAGCAGTTTCAGGGCGGATGAAAAACTGTTTTTT. It specifies CASSFRADEKLFF. J is TRBJ1-4 and V is TRBV12-3 or TRBV12-4; D may be TRBD1 (5 bases). With 3 bases removed from V and 6 bases from J, the gap between germline ends came to 8 bases. The CDR3 spans 13 residues.